The 8 T cell receptor beta chains given below trace back to one sample, sequenced in a study of OX40 agonist ivuxolimab in advanced cancers. Libraries were prepared by immunoSEQ multiplex PCR; TCRdb keeps only in-frame clonotypes and omits some of them. This sample yields about 61,000 clones, of which 92% are seen a single time; around 25% belongs to the top ten. Sequenced here: CD4+ or CD8+ T cells sorted from blood, sampled in a trial of the OX40 agonist ivuxolimab. The source is an adult with an advanced solid tumor such as melanoma, head and neck, liver or kidney cancer.

The rearrangement uses TRBV6-4 and TRBJ2-2, with D perhaps matching TRBD1 (5 bases). V lost 2 bases and J 3 bases, leaving 7 bases between the germline ends. The CDR3 runs 14 residues. Germline V lookup: CDR1 MRHNA, CDR2 SNTAGT. This chain's CDR3 is CASSDRGDTGELFF. The CDR3, as DNA: TGTGCCAGCAGTGACAGGGGTGACACCGGGGAGCTGTTTTTT.

The chain combines TRBV30 with TRBJ1-1, with a possible D match to TRBD1 (5 bases). Germline lookup yields CDR1 GTSNPN and CDR2 SVGIG (reference sequence). The CDR3 is 15 residues long. Trimming pared 1 base from V and 5 bases from J, leaving 17 bases between. The CDR3 loop is CAWSGTTRRLTEAFF. The CDR3 DNA is TGTGCCTGGAGTGGGACAACCAGGCGGCTTACTGAAGCTTTCTTT.

This chain connects TRBV9 to TRBJ2-4; TRBD2 matches at 8 bases. Unmatched junction bases numbered 6, after V lost 0 bases and J lost 1 base. There are 17 residues in the CDR3. CDR1 and CDR2 (germline): SGDLS, YYNGEE. The CDR3 region has the DNA TGTGCCAGCAGCGTAGAGCTCGGCGGGGGGGCCAAAAACATTCAGTACTTC. It encodes CASSVELGGGAKNIQYF. Filled out from reference TRBV9 and TRBJ2-4, the complete variable domain reads DSGVTQTPKHLITATGQRVTLRCSPRSGDLSVYWYQQSLDQGLQFLIQYYNGEERAKGNILERFSAQQFPDLHSELNLSSLELGDSALYFCASSVELGGGAKNIQYFGAGTRLSVL.

This clone came up a few times. DNA for the CDR3: TGTGCCAGCAGCTTAGCGGGACAGCACACTGAAGCTTTCTTT. This codes for CASSLAGQHTEAFF. V gene TRBV11-2 combines with J gene TRBJ1-1; 7 bases match TRBD1. Trimming cost V 1 base and J 3 bases; bases outside gene matches: 2. The length of the CDR3 is 14 residues. The germline gives CDR1 SGHAT, CDR2 FQNNGV.

This clone was recorded a few times. This chain uses TRBV2 with TRBJ1-5; unclear D gene. Per germline, CDR1 SNHLY and CDR2 FYNNEI. With 6 bases removed from V and 10 bases from J, the gap between germline ends came to 13 bases. CDR3 length: 12 amino acids. CDR3 coding DNA: TGTGCCAGCAGCCCGGGCCTGTTCCCCCAGCATTTT. This codes for CASSPGLFPQHF.

The gene calls are TRBV11-2 and TRBJ2-1; no reliable D call. Germline loops: CDR1 SGHAT, CDR2 FQNNGV. V shed 0 bases and J shed 4 bases, with 10 bases lying between them. The CDR3 is 15 amino acids. In DNA form, the CDR3 reads TGTGCCAGCAGCTTAGATCCGCTAGGTTACAATGAGCAGTTCTTC. This codes for CASSLDPLGYNEQFF.

The chain carries TRBV6-1 and TRBJ1-3; 7 bases line up with TRBD1. The J segment lost 8 bases and the V segment lost 1 base, leaving 8 bases of the junction unmatched. This CDR3 has 15 amino acids. Germline V gene data show CDR1 as MNHNS and CDR2 as SASEGT. CDR3: CASSEGSAGGYTIYF. DNA of the CDR3: TGTGCCAGCAGTGAAGGCTCGGCAGGGGGTTACACCATATATTTT.

The chain employs TRBV4-3 and TRBJ1-2; D remains ambiguous. The germline V and J ends were trimmed by 0 bases and 1 base, with 21 bases remaining between them. The CDR3 is 19 residues long. Germline CDR1 reads LGHNA; CDR2 reads YSLEER. CDR3 sequence: CASSQEFLVRAEYNYGYTF. The DNA for the CDR3 is TGCGCCAGCAGCCAAGAATTTCTGGTCAGAGCCGAATATAACTATGGCTACACCTTC.